Here is one T cell receptor (beta chain) with its context. This specimen includes other DNA sequences encoding the same CDR3. Measured with immunoSEQ multiplex PCR; TCRdb has only the in-frame clones, and not every one. There are a few hundred thousand clones in the sample; 70% to 90% occur only once, and 2.2% lies in the top ten. The sample belongs to a study of blood T cell repertoires in COVID-19. The length of the CDR3 is 17 residues. Trimming shortened V by 11 bases and J by 9 bases, and 32 bases separated the two germline ends. Per the germline V gene, CDR1 is LGHDT and CDR2 is YNNKEL (reference sequence).

The clonotype originates from a man younger than 40 who had recovered from COVID-19. The V call is TRBV3-1 (or the pseudogene TRBV3-2), the J call TRBJ1-5; maybe TRBD1 (6 bases). The specimen sequenced was PBMCs or T cells enriched from blood (not recorded which). Written as DNA, the CDR3 is TGTGCCCGCCGCCACGGGGGTTGGGGGGCCGGGGGGGGGCCCCAGCATTTT. This gives the protein CARRHGGWGAGGGPQHF.